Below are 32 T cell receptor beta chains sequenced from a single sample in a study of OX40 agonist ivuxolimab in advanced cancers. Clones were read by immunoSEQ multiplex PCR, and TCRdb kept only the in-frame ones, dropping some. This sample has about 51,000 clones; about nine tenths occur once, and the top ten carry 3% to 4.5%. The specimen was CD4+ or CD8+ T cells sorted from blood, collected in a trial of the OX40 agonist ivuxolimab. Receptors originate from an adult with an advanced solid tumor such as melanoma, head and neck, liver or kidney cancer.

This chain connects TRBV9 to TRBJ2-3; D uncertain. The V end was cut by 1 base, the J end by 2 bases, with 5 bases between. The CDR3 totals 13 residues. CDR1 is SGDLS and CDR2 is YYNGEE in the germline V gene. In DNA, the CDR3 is TGTGCCAGCAGCGTACGGCCCACAGATACGCAGTATTTT. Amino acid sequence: CASSVRPTDTQYF.

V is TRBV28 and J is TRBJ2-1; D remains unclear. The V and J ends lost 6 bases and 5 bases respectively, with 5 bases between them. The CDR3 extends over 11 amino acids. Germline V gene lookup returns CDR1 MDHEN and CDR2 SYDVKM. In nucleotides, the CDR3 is TGTGCCAGCAGCGAAGACAATGAGCAGTTCTTC. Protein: CASSEDNEQFF.

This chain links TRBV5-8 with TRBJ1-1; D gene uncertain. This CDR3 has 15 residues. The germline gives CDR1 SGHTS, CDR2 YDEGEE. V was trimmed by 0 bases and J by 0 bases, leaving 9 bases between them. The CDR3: CASSLDTRMNTEAFF. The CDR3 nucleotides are TGTGCCAGCAGCTTGGATACAAGGATGAACACTGAAGCTTTCTTT.

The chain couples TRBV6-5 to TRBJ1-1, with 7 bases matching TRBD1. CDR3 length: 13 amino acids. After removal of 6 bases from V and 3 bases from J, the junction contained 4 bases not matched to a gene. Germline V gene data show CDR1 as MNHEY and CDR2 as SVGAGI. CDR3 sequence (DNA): TGTGCCAGCAGGAGCAGGGGGGACACTGAAGCTTTCTTT. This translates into CASRSRGDTEAFF.

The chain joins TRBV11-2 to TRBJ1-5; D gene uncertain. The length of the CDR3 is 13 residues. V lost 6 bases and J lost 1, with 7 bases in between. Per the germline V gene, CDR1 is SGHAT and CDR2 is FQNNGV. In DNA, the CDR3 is TGTGCCAGCAGTCTTGAGAGCAATCAGCCCCAGCATTTT. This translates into CASSLESNQPQHF.

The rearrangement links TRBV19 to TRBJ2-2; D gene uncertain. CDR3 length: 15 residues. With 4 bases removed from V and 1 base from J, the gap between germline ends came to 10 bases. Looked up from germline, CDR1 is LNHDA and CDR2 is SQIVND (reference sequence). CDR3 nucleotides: TGTGCCAGTAGTACCAACTTTGGGAACACCGGGGAGCTGTTTTTT. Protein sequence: CASSTNFGNTGELFF.

The CDR3 nucleotides read TGTGCCAGCGGGACAGGGAGTTACGAGCAGTACTTC. Its translation is CASGTGSYEQYF. The rearrangement links TRBV28 to TRBJ2-7; 9 nucleotides match TRBD1. This CDR3 has 12 amino acids. The germline gives CDR1 MDHEN, CDR2 SYDVKM. The V segment lost 8 bases and the J segment 4 bases; nucleotides outside the gene matches: 3. Full variable domain (missing parts from reference TRBV28 and TRBJ2-7): DVKVTQSSRYLVKRTGEKVFLECVQDMDHENMFWYRQDPGLGLRLIYFSYDVKMKEKGDIPEGYSVSREKKERFSLILESASTNQTSMYLCASGTGSYEQYFGPGTRLTVT.

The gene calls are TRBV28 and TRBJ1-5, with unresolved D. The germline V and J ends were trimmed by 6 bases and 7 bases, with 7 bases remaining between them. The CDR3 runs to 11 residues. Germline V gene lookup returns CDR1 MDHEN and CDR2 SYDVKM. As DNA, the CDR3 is TGTGCCAGCAGAGATGGACAGCCCCAGCATTTT. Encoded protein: CASRDGQPQHF. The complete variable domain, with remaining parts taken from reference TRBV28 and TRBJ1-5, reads DVKVTQSSRYLVKRTGEKVFLECVQDMDHENMFWYRQDPGLGLRLIYFSYDVKMKEKGDIPEGYSVSREKKERFSLILESASTNQTSMYLCASRDGQPQHFGDGTRLSIL.

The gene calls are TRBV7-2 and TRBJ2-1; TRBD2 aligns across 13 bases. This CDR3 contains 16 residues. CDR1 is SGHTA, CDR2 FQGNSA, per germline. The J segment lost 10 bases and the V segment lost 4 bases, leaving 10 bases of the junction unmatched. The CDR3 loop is CASSSGLAGASWEQFF. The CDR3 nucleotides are TGTGCCAGCAGCTCTGGACTAGCGGGGGCTTCATGGGAGCAGTTCTTC. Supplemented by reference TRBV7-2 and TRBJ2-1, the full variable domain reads GAGVSQSPSNKVTEKGKDVELRCDPISGHTALYWYRQSLGQGLEFLIYFQGNSAPDKSGLPSDRFSAERTGGSVSTLTIQRTQQEDSAVYLCASSSGLAGASWEQFFGPGTRLTVL.

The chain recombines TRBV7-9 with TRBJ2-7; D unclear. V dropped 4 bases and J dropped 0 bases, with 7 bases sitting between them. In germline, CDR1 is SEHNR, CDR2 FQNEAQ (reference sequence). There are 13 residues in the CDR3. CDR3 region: CASSSDTSYEQYF. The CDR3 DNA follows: TGTGCCAGCAGCTCAGACACCTCCTACGAGCAGTACTTC.

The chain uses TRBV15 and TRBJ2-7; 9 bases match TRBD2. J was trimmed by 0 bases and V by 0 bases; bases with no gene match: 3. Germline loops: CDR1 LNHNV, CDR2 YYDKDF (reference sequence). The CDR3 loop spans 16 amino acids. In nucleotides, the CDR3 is TGTGCCACCAGCAGAGATAAAGCGGGGGGCTCCTACGAGCAGTACTTC. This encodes CATSRDKAGGSYEQYF.

This chain's CDR3 is CASHGNAAIGEQYF. The CDR3 DNA reads as TGTGCCAGCCACGGAAATGCGGCCATAGGCGAGCAGTACTTC. The genes are TRBV6-5 and TRBJ2-7; no clear D. This CDR3 has 14 amino acids. CDR1 and CDR2 (germline): MNHEY, SVGAGI. Trimming shortened V by 8 bases and J by 6 bases, and 20 bases separated the two germline ends.

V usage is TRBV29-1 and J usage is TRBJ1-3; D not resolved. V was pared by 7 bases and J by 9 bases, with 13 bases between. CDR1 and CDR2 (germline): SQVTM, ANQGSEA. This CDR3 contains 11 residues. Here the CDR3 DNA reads TGCAGCGAAGACATATTTAGCACCATATATTTT. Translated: CSEDIFSTIYF.

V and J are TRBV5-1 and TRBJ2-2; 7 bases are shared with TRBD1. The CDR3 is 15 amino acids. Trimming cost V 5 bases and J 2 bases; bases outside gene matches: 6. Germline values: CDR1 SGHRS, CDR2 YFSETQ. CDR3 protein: CASSIEGANTGELFF. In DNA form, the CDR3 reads TGCGCCAGCAGTATCGAGGGGGCAAACACCGGGGAGCTGTTTTTT.

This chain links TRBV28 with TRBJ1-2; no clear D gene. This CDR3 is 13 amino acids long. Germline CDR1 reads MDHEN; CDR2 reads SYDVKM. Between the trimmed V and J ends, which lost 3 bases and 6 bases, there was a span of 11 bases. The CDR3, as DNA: TGTGCCAGCAGTTTGCTTATCTCCCATGGCTACACCTTC. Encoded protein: CASSLLISHGYTF.

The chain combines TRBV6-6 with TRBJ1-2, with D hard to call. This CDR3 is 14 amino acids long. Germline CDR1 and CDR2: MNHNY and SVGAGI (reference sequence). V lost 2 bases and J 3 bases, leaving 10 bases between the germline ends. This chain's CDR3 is CASSYIESDYGYTF. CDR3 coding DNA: TGTGCCAGCAGTTACATCGAGAGTGACTATGGCTACACCTTC.

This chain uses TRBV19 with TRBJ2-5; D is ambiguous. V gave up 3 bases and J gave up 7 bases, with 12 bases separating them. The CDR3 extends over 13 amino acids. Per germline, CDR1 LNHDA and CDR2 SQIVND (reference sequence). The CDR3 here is CASSMVGLGTQYF. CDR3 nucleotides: TGTGCCAGTAGTATGGTAGGGCTGGGGACCCAGTACTTC.

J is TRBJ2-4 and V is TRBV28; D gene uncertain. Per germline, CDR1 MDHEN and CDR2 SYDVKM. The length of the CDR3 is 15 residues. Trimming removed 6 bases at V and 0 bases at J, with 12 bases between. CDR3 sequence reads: CASSSHSLAKNIQYF. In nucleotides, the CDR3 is TGTGCCAGCAGCTCCCATAGTCTAGCCAAAAACATTCAGTACTTC.

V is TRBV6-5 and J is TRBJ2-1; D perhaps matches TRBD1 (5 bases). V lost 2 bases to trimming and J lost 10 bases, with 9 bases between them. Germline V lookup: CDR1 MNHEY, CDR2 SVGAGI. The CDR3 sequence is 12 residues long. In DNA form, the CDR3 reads TGTGCCAGCAGTTACCCAACAGGAGAGCAGTTCTTC. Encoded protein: CASSYPTGEQFF.

The CDR3 region has the DNA TGCAGCGGGACAGGGGTGAGAAATGAGCAGTTCTTC. Translation gives CSGTGVRNEQFF. This chain joins TRBV29-1 and TRBJ2-1, with 9 bases matching TRBD1. The germline gives CDR1 SQVTM, CDR2 ANQGSEA. J gave up 7 bases and V 7 bases, and 5 bases lay outside the gene matches. The CDR3 spans 12 residues.

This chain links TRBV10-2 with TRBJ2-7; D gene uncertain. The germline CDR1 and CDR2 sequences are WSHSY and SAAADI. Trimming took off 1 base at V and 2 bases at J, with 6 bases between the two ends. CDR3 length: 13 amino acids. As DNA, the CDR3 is TGCGCCAGCAGTGAGTGGGGAACCTACGAGCAGTACTTC. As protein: CASSEWGTYEQYF.

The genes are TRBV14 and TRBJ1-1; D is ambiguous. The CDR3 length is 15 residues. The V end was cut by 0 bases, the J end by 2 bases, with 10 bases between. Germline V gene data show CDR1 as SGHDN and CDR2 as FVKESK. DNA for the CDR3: TGTGCCAGCAGCCAAGAAACATTAGGTAACACTGAAGCTTTCTTT. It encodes CASSQETLGNTEAFF. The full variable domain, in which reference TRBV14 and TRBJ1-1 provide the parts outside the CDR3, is EAGVTQFPSHSVIEKGQTVTLRCDPISGHDNLYWYRRVMGKEIKFLLHFVKESKQDESGMPNNRFLAERTGGTYSTLKVQPAELEDSGVYFCASSQETLGNTEAFFGQGTRLTVV.

In DNA, the CDR3 is TGTGCCAGCACTAGTCAGGGCCTCTCTGGAAACACCATATATTTT. This translates into CASTSQGLSGNTIYF. The chain has TRBV2 and TRBJ1-3, with a tentative D call TRBD1 (5 bases). Trimming shortened V by 7 bases and J by 0 bases, and 13 bases separated the two germline ends. Germline V CDR1 and CDR2: SNHLY, FYNNEI. This CDR3 has 15 amino acids.

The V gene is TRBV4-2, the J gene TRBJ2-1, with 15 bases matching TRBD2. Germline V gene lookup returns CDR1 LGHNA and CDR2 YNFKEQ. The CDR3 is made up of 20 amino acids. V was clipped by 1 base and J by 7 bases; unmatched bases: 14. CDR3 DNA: TGTGCCAGCAGCCAAGCCTCGGGACTAGCGGGGGGCCTAGTTAGGAATGAGCAGTTCTTC. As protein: CASSQASGLAGGLVRNEQFF.

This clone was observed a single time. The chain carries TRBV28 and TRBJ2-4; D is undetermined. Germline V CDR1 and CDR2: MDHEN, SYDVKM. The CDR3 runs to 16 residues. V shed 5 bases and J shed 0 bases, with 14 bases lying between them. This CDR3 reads CASSPIRRLAKNIQYF. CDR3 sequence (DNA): TGTGCCAGCAGTCCTATTCGAAGACTAGCCAAAAACATTCAGTACTTC.

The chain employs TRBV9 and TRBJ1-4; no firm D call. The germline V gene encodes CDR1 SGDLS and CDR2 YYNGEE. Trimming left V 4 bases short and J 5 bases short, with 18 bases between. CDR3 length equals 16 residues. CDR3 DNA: TGTGCCAGCAGCCGCCGGACGGACCTGGGGAATGAAAAACTGTTTTTT. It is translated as CASSRRTDLGNEKLFF.

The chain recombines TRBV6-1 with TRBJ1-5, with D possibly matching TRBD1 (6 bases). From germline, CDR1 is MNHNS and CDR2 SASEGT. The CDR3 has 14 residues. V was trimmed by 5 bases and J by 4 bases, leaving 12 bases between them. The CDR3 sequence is CASSKTGLNQPQHF. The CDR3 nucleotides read TGTGCCAGCAGTAAGACAGGCCTGAATCAGCCCCAGCATTTT.

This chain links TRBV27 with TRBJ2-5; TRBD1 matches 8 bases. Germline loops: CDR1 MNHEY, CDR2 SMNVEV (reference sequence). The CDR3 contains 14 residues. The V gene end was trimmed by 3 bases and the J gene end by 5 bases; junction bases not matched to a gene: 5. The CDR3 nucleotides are TGTGCCAGCAGTTTTGGGAACAGGGGGGAGACCCAGTACTTC. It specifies CASSFGNRGETQYF.

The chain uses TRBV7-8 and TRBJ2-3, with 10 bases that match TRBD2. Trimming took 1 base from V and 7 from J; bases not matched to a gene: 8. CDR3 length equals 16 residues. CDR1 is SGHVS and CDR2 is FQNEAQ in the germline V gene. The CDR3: CASSLEIAGGRNTQYF. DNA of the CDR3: TGTGCCAGCAGCTTAGAAATAGCGGGAGGTCGGAATACGCAGTATTTT.

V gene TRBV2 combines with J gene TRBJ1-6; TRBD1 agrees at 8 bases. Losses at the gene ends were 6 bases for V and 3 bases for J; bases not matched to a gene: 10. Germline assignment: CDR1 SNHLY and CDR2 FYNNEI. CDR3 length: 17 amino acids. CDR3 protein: CASRYIGRGLYNSPLHF. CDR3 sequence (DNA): TGTGCCAGCAGGTACATTGGCAGGGGGCTCTATAATTCACCCCTCCACTTT.

DNA of the CDR3: TGTGCCAGCTCCCAAAACAGGGCCGATACGCAGTATTTT. Translated: CASSQNRADTQYF. The chain couples TRBV18 to TRBJ2-3; tentative D call: TRBD1 (6 bases). Germline loops: CDR1 KGHSH, CDR2 LQKENI. This CDR3 has 13 amino acids. Trimming removed 6 bases from V and 6 bases from J, with 13 bases in between.

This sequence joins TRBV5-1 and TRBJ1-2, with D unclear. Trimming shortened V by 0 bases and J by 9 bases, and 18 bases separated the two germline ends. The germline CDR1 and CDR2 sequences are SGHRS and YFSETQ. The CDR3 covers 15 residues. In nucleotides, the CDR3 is TGCGCCAGCAGCTTGGCCGGGGTATTCCCGGTAAGCTACACCTTC. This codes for CASSLAGVFPVSYTF.